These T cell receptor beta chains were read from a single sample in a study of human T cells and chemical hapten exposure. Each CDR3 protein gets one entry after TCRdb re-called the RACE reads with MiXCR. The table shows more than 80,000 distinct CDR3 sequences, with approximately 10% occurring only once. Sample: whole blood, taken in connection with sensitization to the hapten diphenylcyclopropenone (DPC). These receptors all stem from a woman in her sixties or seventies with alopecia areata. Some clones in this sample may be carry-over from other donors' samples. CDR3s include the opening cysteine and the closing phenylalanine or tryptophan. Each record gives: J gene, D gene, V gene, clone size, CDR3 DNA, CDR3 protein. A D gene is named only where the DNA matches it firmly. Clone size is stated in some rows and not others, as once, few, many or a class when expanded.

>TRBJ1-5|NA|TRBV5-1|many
TGCGCCAGCAGACCAACGGACGGCAATCAGCCCCAGCATTTT
CASRPTDGNQPQHF
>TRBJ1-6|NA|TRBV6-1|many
TGTGCCAGCAGCCCAGACCGGAGACCCCTCCACTTT
CASSPDRRPLHF
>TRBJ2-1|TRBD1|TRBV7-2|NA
TGTGCCAGCACCGTGACAGGGGCCCACAATGAGCAGTTCTTC
CASTVTGAHNEQFF
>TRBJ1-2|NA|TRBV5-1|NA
TGCGCCAGCAGCTTGGATCCAGGGGCGGATGGCTACACCTTC
CASSLDPGADGYTF
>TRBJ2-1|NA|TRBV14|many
TGTGCCAGCAGCCCCAACAATGAGCAGTTCTTC
CASSPNNEQFF
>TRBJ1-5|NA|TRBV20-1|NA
TGCAGTGCTAGAGAAACAGGGTTTAATCAGCCCCAGCATTTT
CSARETGFNQPQHF
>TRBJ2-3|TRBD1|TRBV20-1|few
TGCAGTGCCGAGTGGACAGGGGGAGAAGATACGCAGTATTTT
CSAEWTGGEDTQYF
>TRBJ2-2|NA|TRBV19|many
TGTGCCAGTAGTATAGTAGGGGTGAACACCGGGGAGCTGTTTTTT
CASSIVGVNTGELFF
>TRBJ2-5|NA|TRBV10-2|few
TGCGCCAGCAGGAAACAGCTTAGGGAGACCCAGTACTTC
CASRKQLRETQYF
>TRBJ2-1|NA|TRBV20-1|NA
TGCAGTGCTAGGACCAACGCTGAGCAGTTCTTC
CSARTNAEQFF
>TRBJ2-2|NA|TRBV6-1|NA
TGTGCCAGCAGGCACTATACATACCTAGACAGGACATCCACCGGGGAGCTGTTTTTT
CASRHYTYLDRTSTGELFF
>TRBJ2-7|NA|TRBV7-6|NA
TGTGCCAGCAGCTCCCCCATCGCGCCGGGTTCCACACCATACGAGCAGTACTTC
CASSSPIAPGSTPYEQYF
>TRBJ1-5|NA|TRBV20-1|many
TGCAGTGCTAGTACCTATCAAGGCAATCAGCCCCAGCATTTT
CSASTYQGNQPQHF
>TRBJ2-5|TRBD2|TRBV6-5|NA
TGTGCCAGCAGTCAATTGGCCGGGGGGGCTCTAGAGACCCAGTACTTC
CASSQLAGGALETQYF
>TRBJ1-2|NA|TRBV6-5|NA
TGTGCCAGCAGTTATACCGGACCTGGGGGTGGCTATGGCTACACCTTC
CASSYTGPGGGYGYTF
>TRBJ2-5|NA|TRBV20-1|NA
TGCAGTGCTAGAGACCCTAATCGAGGAGACCAAGAGACCCAGTACTTC
CSARDPNRGDQETQYF
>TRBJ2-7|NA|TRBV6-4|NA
TGTGCCAGCAGGCACCAGGGGTACGAGCAGTACTTC
CASRHQGYEQYF
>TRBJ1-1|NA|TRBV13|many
TGTGCCAGCAGCTTTTCCGGAGCCAAAGAAGCTTTCTTT
CASSFSGAKEAFF
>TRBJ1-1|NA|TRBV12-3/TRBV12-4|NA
TGTGCCAGCACCAGGGAGGGGGGCTCCACTGAAGCTTTCTTT
CASTREGGSTEAFF
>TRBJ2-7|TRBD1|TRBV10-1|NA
TGCGCCAGCAGTGACCCCGGGACAGGGATACACGAGCAGTACTTC
CASSDPGTGIHEQYF
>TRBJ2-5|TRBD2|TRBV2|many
TGTGCCAGCAGTGATTTCCCAGCGGGGGGCGCCATCACCCAGTACTTC
CASSDFPAGGAITQYF
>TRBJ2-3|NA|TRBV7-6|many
TGTGCCAGCAGCTATTCCGTCCGCGGCACAGATACGCAGTATTTT
CASSYSVRGTDTQYF
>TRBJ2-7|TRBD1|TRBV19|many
TGTGCCACCTCCAGGGCGGGACAGGGGGACCCACGGCAGTACTTC
CATSRAGQGDPRQYF
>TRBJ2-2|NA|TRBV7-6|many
TGTGCCAGCAGCTTAGCATCAGTAGGGGAGCTGTTTTTT
CASSLASVGELFF
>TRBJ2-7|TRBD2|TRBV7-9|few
TGTGCCAGCAGCTTAGCGAGGGAGGGTCCAACCTACGAGCAGTACTTC
CASSLAREGPTYEQYF
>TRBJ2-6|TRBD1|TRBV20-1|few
TGCAGTGCTAGAAAGGACAGGGGGAGCTCTGGGGCCAACGTCCTGACTTTC
CSARKDRGSSGANVLTF
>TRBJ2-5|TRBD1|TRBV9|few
TGTGCCAGCAGCCGAACGCCGGGACAGGCAAGGGAGACCCAGTACTTC
CASSRTPGQARETQYF
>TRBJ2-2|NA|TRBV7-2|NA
TGTGCCAGCAGCACGCGACAGATGGGGCAAGACGCCGGGGAGCTGTTTTTT
CASSTRQMGQDAGELFF
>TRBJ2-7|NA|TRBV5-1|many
TGCGCCAGCAGCTTGGCCGGGGCAGAAAGCTCCTACGAGCAGTACTTC
CASSLAGAESSYEQYF
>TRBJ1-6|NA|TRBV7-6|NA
TGTGCCAGCAGCTTAGAAGGTTCCCCGGCCTCACCCTCATATAATTCACCCCTCCACTTT
CASSLEGSPASPSYNSPLHF
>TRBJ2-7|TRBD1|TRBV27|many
TGTGCCAGCAGCGGGACAGGTGGCTACGAGCAGTACTTC
CASSGTGGYEQYF
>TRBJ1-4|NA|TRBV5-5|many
TGTGCCAGCAGCTTGGGGGACCTAGGGGGAGTTTTT
CASSLGDLGGVF
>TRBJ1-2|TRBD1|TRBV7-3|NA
TGTGCCAGCAGCTTAACGGGACAGGACATCTATGGCTACACCTTC
CASSLTGQDIYGYTF
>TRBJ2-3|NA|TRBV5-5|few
TGTGCCAGCAGCACCGGCGCGCTAAAGCCCACAGATACGCAGTATTTT
CASSTGALKPTDTQYF
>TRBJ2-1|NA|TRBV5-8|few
TGTGCCAGCAGCGGGGGGACAGTGCTCTACAATGAGCAGTTCTTC
CASSGGTVLYNEQFF
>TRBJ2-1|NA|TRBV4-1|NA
TGCGCCAGCAGCCAAGATATCACCCGGGCAGGGCCGTTCTTC
CASSQDITRAGPFF
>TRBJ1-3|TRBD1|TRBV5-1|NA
TGCGCCAGCAGCTCTGGACAGGGGGCGAATTTT
CASSSGQGANF
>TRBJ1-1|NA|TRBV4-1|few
TGCGCCAGCAGCCGCGGGGTGTTGGGTATCGGTCGCACTGAAGCTTTCTTT
CASSRGVLGIGRTEAFF
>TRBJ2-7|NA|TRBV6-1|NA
TGTGCCAGCAGTGAAGGATGGTCCGAGCAGTACTTC
CASSEGWSEQYF
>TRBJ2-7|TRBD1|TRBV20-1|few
TGCAGTGCTAGAGATCTTTACGGACAGGGGGACTACGAGCAGTACTTC
CSARDLYGQGDYEQYF
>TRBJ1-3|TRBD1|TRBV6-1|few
TGTGCCAGCAAAGGGACAGTGAGCTCTGGAAACACCATATATTTT
CASKGTVSSGNTIYF
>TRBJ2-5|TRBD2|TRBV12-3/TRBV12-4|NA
TGTGCCAGCAGCCAGGGACTAGCGGGGGGTACAGAGACCCAGTACTTC
CASSQGLAGGTETQYF
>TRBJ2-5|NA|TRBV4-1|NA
TGCGCCAGCAGCCAAGAGGACCCGTACCAAGAGACCCAGTACTTC
CASSQEDPYQETQYF
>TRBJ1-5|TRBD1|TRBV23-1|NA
TGCGCCAGCAGTCGGGCAGGACAGGGTGAACGAAATCAGCCCCAGCATTTT
CASSRAGQGERNQPQHF
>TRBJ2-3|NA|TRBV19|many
TGTGCCAGTAGCCACCCCATGAGGACTAGCAGGGGGTCTCCAGATACGCAGTATTTT
CASSHPMRTSRGSPDTQYF
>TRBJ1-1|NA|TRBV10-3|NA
TGTGCCATCAGACTAAGGGATTACACTGAAGCTTTCTTT
CAIRLRDYTEAFF
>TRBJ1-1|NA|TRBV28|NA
TGTGCCAGCAGTCCACTCTCAGGGGAGAATGGCGCTGAAGCTTTCTTT
CASSPLSGENGAEAFF
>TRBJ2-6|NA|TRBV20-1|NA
TGCAGTGCAAGAGAGGGGACGGCTGGGACCAACGTCCTGACTTTC
CSAREGTAGTNVLTF
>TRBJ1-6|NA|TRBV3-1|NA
TGTGCCAGCAGCCAAGAACGTCGGCAGGGGACGGCACCCCTCCACTTT
CASSQERRQGTAPLHF
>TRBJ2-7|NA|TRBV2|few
TGTGCCAGCAGAGTAGGGGGGGGCAGCACCTACGAGCAGTACTTC
CASRVGGGSTYEQYF